These 10 T cell receptor beta chains share one sample of origin, sequenced in a study of immune heterogeneity within non-small cell lung tumors. Using 32 V and 13 J primers, multiplex PCR amplified TCR beta CDR3. TCRdb reanalysed the multiplex PCR reads using MiXCR and keeps one entry per CDR3 protein. The sample yields around 30,000 distinct CDR3 sequences, more than 25% seen once. As template, the study used bulk tumor genomic DNA at around 590 ng per sample. Several widely spaced biopsies per primary tumor were taken during surgery. Each patient presented with untreated, newly diagnosed non-small cell lung cancer and received curative surgery. The sample was lung tumor tissue. These receptors were taken from a man between 35 and 55 years old with non-small cell lung cancer.

Points on this clonotype: This clone may be a read error of a much larger clone one base away. V usage is TRBV3-1 and J usage is TRBJ2-2; D is unclear. The germline V gene has CDR1 LGHDT and CDR2 YNNKEL (reference sequence). Trimming pared 9 bases from V and 7 bases from J, leaving 15 bases between. The CDR3 extends over 13 amino acids. The CDR3 loop is CARSFSVIGELFF. Here the CDR3 DNA reads TGTGCCAGAAGCTTCTCGGTGATCGGGGAGCTGTTTTTT.

A word on this clonotype: With a much larger clone just one base away, this may be a read error. The chain recombines TRBV2 with TRBJ1-6; 7 bases fit TRBD1. CDR3 length: 13 residues. Germline V gene data show CDR1 as SNHLY and CDR2 as FYNNEI. CDR3 sequence reads: CASTGQLNSTLHF. In DNA, the CDR3 is TGTGCCAGCACGGGACAGCTTAATTCAACCCTCCACTTT.

In the case of this clonotype: This may be a read error: a much more frequent sequence differs by one nucleotide. V usage is TRBV20-1 and J usage is TRBJ1-2; D not certain. The CDR3 covers 13 residues. CDR1 is DFQATT and CDR2 is SNEGSKA in the germline V gene (reference sequence). DNA for the CDR3: TGCATTGCTAGAGAAGAACAGACCTATGGCTACACCTTC. Translation gives CIAREEQTYGYTF.

Remarks on this clonotype: This sequence may be a read error, since a much larger clone differs from it by one base. This chain joins TRBV6-1 and TRBJ1-4; D might be TRBD1 (5 bases). The CDR3 totals 13 residues. Germline V CDR1 and CDR2: MNHNS, SASEGT. CDR3 bases: TGTGCCAGCATTGGAGACAGATGGGAAAAAATGTTTTTT. Protein sequence: CASIGDRWEKMFF.

V and J are TRBV5-4 and TRBJ2-1; 7 nucleotides agree with TRBD2. The CDR3 consists of 16 residues. The germline gives CDR1 SGHNT, CDR2 YYREEE (reference sequence). Trimming at V came to 4 bases and at J to 4 bases, leaving 11 bases not matched to a gene. CDR3 DNA sequence: TGTGCCAGCAGCAAGACCGCGACTAGCAGATACAATGAGCAGTTCTTC. Translated: CASSKTATSRYNEQFF.

A remark on this clonotype: This could be a read error, since a much larger clone is one nucleotide away. V and J are TRBV20-1 and TRBJ1-2; no firm D call. The CDR3 has 12 residues. Germline V gene lookup returns CDR1 DFQATT and CDR2 SNEGSKA (reference sequence). The CDR3 region has the DNA TGCAGTGCTCCCTTAAGGAACTATGTCTACACCTTC. This translates into CSAPLRNYVYTF.

This clonotype is judged medium-sized. The chain couples TRBV28 to TRBJ1-1, with D hard to call. There are 14 residues in the CDR3. Germline CDR1 and CDR2: MDHEN and SYDVKM. V was cut by 7 bases and J by 0 bases, with 12 bases left in between. The DNA of the CDR3 is TGTGCCAGCAATGGCGGGCAGTTGAACACTGAAGCTTTCTTT. Translating it yields CASNGGQLNTEAFF. Full variable domain (remainder filled in from reference TRBV28 and TRBJ1-1): DVKVTQSSRYLVKRTGEKVFLECVQDMDHENMFWYRQDPGLGLRLIYFSYDVKMKEKGDIPEGYSVSREKKERFSLILESASTNQTSMYLCASNGGQLNTEAFFGQGTRLTVV.

The chain joins TRBV9 to TRBJ2-5; D ambiguous. Germline values: CDR1 SGDLS, CDR2 YYNGEE. The CDR3 has 13 residues. V was cut by 0 bases and J by 5 bases, with 8 bases left in between. Here the CDR3 DNA reads TGTGCCAGCAGCGTAGGGGTAGGGGAGACCCAGTACTTC. Residues: CASSVGVGETQYF. Full variable domain (missing parts from reference TRBV9 and TRBJ2-5): DSGVTQTPKHLITATGQRVTLRCSPRSGDLSVYWYQQSLDQGLQFLIQYYNGEERAKGNILERFSAQQFPDLHSELNLSSLELGDSALYFCASSVGVGETQYFGPGTRLLVL.

At least ten counts were recorded for this clonotype. The chain combines TRBV4-1 with TRBJ2-1, with TRBD2 as a possible D gene (7 bases). Trimming shortened V by 6 bases and J by 5 bases, and 17 bases separated the two germline ends. The CDR3 has 15 amino acids. CDR1 and CDR2 from the germline V gene are MGHRA and YSYEKL. The CDR3 sequence is CASRGGGGSDNEQFF. CDR3 nucleotide sequence: TGCGCCAGCAGAGGGGGTGGCGGGAGTGACAATGAGCAGTTCTTC.

This clonotype has at least ten counts. The rearrangement links TRBV6-6 to TRBJ2-1; D ambiguous. The CDR3 has 12 residues. Germline V gene lookup returns CDR1 MNHNY and CDR2 SVGAGI (reference sequence). Trimming took 2 bases from V and 5 from J, leaving 4 bases between them. The DNA for the CDR3 is TGTGCCAGCAGTTACAGGGACAATGAGCAGTTCTTC. Protein: CASSYRDNEQFF.